A few counts support the clone carrying this TCR beta chain. Its antigen is as yet unknown. This record comes from a study of blood T cells in healthy people across ages. Study information: In model experiments, template switching was able to capture about one barcoded beta molecule for every two T cells that were present.

Whole-study findings and limits: In older individuals, TCR beta diversity per million T cells was lower, falling roughly linearly with age.

PCR was performed a second time for about 7 to 12 cycles using a sample-barcoded 5' primer and a J-beta primer mix. One entry per CDR3 protein, called by TCRdb with MiXCR from the 5' RACE reads. In the table there are around 800,000 distinct CDR3 sequences, 55% to 65% of which are singletons. This receptor was taken from a man aged 30 to 39 in good health. What was sequenced was blood.

CDR3 in DNA: TGTGCCAGCAGCCAAAGAGGGGGGGATGGCTACACCTTC. Its translation is CASSQRGGDGYTF. The rearrangement links TRBV3-1 to TRBJ1-2, with a weak D call TRBD1 (6 bases). The CDR3 extends over 13 amino acids. From germline, CDR1 is LGHDT and CDR2 YNNKEL (reference sequence). Trimming cost V 2 bases and J 6 bases, with 10 bases left between them.